This TCR beta chain was sequenced in a study of OX40 agonist ivuxolimab in advanced cancers. Study-wide points: More expanded clones were seen, on average, in CD8+ T cells than in CD4+.

The method was immunoSEQ multiplex PCR; TCRdb's version includes in-frame clones alone and lacks a portion of them. The sample records about 12,000 clones, about 86% being singletons. Germline CDR1 MNHEY, CDR2 SMNVEV (reference sequence). With V trimmed by 4 bases and J by 1 base, 1 base remained unmatched. This CDR3 comprises 13 residues. Patients were ruled out by autoimmune disease history or systemic immunosuppression. About this clone: What it binds is not known.

The sample in question was CD4+ or CD8+ T cells sorted from blood, obtained in a trial of the OX40 agonist ivuxolimab. This sequence was found in an adult with an advanced solid tumor such as melanoma, head and neck, liver or kidney cancer. The chain couples TRBV27 to TRBJ2-7; 7 bases agree with TRBD1. CDR3 sequence reads: CASSSTGSYEQYF. DNA of the CDR3: TGTGCCAGCAGTTCGACAGGGTCCTACGAGCAGTACTTC.